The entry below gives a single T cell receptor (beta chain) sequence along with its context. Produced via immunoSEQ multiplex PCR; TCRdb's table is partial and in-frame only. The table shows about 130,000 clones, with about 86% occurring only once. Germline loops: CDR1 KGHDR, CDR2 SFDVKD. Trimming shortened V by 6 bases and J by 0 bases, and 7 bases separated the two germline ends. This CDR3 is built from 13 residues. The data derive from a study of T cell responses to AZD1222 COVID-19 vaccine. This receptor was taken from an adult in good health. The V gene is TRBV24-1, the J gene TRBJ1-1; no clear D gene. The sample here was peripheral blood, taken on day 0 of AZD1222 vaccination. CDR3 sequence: CATSNPLNTEAFF. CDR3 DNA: TGTGCCACCAGTAACCCGTTGAACACTGAAGCTTTCTTT.